This T cell receptor beta chain was recorded in a study of T cell responses to AZD1222 COVID-19 vaccine. Points from the study as a whole: Sampling captured repertoires only after the peak T cell response.

Worth noting for this clone: As yet, its antigen is unknown.

Some clones are missing from TCRdb's copy, which holds only in-frame ones; the method was immunoSEQ multiplex PCR. The data show 110,000 or so clones, roughly nine tenths seen once. This specimen was peripheral blood, taken on day 0 of AZD1222 vaccination. This receptor was obtained from an adult in good health.

The CDR3 DNA sequence: TGCAGCGTTGGTGGCCCCGGGGAGCTGTTTTTT. Protein: CSVGGPGELFF. The chain is built from TRBV29-1 and TRBJ2-2; D unclear. The V end lost 4 bases, the J end lost 6 bases, and 6 bases lay between the germline ends. Germline loops: CDR1 SQVTM, CDR2 ANQGSEA. The CDR3 loop spans 11 amino acids.